Following are 3 T cell receptor beta chains from one sample sequenced in a study of T cells after yellow fever vaccination. Each CDR3 protein is one row after TCRdb ran MiXCR on the 5' RACE reads. This sample has some 300,000 distinct CDR3 sequences, with approximately 10% found just once. This material consisted of CD4+ T cells sorted from PBMCs, taken 5 days after the yellow fever booster vaccination. The receptors derive from a man younger than 35 who received the YFV17D yellow fever vaccine.

This clonotype came up many times. The chain uses TRBV29-1 and TRBJ2-5, with D tentatively TRBD2 (5 bases). V lost 0 bases to trimming and J lost 1 base, with 6 bases between them. Germline CDR1 reads SQVTM; CDR2 reads ANQGSEA. This CDR3 is 13 amino acids long. In nucleotides, the CDR3 is TGCAGCGTTGAAGATCGGGGCCAAGAGACCCAGTACTTC. It codes for CSVEDRGQETQYF.

This clonotype was observed a handful of times. V gene TRBV9 combines with J gene TRBJ1-2; 7 bases line up with TRBD1. V lost 4 bases to trimming and J lost 0 bases; unmatched junction nucleotides: 6. CDR3 length: 15 residues. CDR1 SGDLS and CDR2 YYNGEE come from the germline V gene. Written as DNA, the CDR3 is TGTGCCAGCAGCATCCGACAGGGAGCTAACTATGGCTACACCTTC. Translating it yields CASSIRQGANYGYTF.

The DNA of the CDR3 is TGCGCCAGCAGCCCTGTTGGGACTAGGGAAGAGACCCAGTACTTC. This sequence encodes CASSPVGTREETQYF. V and J are TRBV5-1 and TRBJ2-5; 8 nucleotides agree with TRBD2. This CDR3 is built from 15 residues. The germline gives CDR1 SGHRS, CDR2 YFSETQ. Trimming removed 4 bases from V and 3 bases from J; junction bases left unmatched: 8.